This section outlines one T cell receptor beta chain sequence together with its context. Its antigen is unknown. The study sequenced cultured CD4+ T cell DNA using the Oncomine TCR Beta short-read assay. TCRdb ran MiXCR on the PCR reads and lists one entry per CDR3 protein. The sample lists over 10,000 distinct CDR3 sequences, about three fifths occurring once. The sample is drawn from a study of vaccination and CD4 T cells after COVID-19. Study as a whole: Convalescent patients gave post-COVID blood a median about 110 days post-diagnosis, range 35 to 161.

CDR1 and CDR2 (germline): KGHDR, SFDVKD. This CDR3 has 15 residues. Trimming stripped 3 bases from V and 4 bases from J, with 12 bases between. This sample's treatment: roughly nine-day PBMC culture with coronavirus spike peptide pools or control peptides (ViraFEST assay). This chain links TRBV24-1 with TRBJ2-1; D is possibly TRBD1 (6 bases). The receptor's source is a human donor who had recovered from COVID-19. Sample: CD4+ T cells from blood, cultured in vitro. CDR3 sequence: CATSDMDRDYNEQFF. CDR3 DNA sequence: TGTGCCACCAGTGATATGGACAGAGATTACAATGAGCAGTTCTTC.